Below, one TCR beta chain is given with its context. Its antigen remains unidentified. No clone much larger than this one lies a single base away; base qualities are absent. The data stem from a study of blood T cells in healthy people across ages (dated by TCRdb to about 2015). For the study in its entirety: In model experiments, roughly one uniquely barcoded TCR beta cDNA molecule per two T cells was captured by template switching. To avoid experimental bias, donors of different ages were spread randomly across the sequencing lanes. Using deep sequencing normalized with unique cDNA molecular identifiers, the study measured how TCR beta repertoire diversity changes with age. Four age groups were formed from the donors: young (average about 17 years), middle-aged (just under 40), aged (62) and long-lived (approximately 78). For two donors (one aged 18 to 29 and one aged 80 or older), the study analyzed two additional independent replicas of 1 million unique cDNA reads from the same blood draw. On the study overall, not on this receptor specifically: Estimates of total diversity based on one million sequenced T cells were regarded as lower bounds and as underestimates. Bulk unsorted PBMC profiling prevented conclusive comparison of naive and antigen-experienced compartments. There was a strong correlation between observed TCR beta diversity and the percentage of naive T cells measured by flow cytometry. Because the CMV infection status of the donors was unknown, age-related changes in expanded clonotypes may potentially have been confounded. Observed TCR beta diversity per million T cells fell roughly linearly with age, and a significant reduction was already apparent by age approximately 41. Compared with the aged group, the long-lived group had more naive CD4+ T cells, fewer expanded clones and increased TCR diversity, a pattern suggesting age selection.

The approximately 39 donors, aged about 6 to 100 years, were systemically healthy Caucasian individuals from Russia. Roughly 9.5 milliliters of peripheral blood were drawn from each donor into EDTA-treated Vacutainer tubes. Ficoll-Paque density-gradient centrifugation was used to isolate PBMCs, with at least 6 million per sample. Trizol reagent was used to extract total RNA from PBMCs, with at least 6 micrograms per sample. For every donor, an aliquot of PBMCs went through flow cytometry to measure the percentages of naive CD45RAhigh/CD27high T cells. Libraries came from 5' RACE. TCRdb records Illumina HiSeq 2500 as the sequencer. A second PCR of roughly 7 to 11 cycles was performed with a sample-barcoded 5' primer and a J-beta primer mix. A unique molecular identifier was introduced onto each TCR beta cDNA molecule by a template-switch 5' adaptor carrying 12 random nucleotides. Each sample yielded at least 2.5 million CDR3-containing paired-end reads. The Mint cDNA synthesis kit, primed by a TRBC-specific oligonucleotide, was used to synthesize first-strand cDNA from all RNA. Following uracil-DNA glycosylase treatment, all cDNA underwent a first 18-cycle PCR with the universal primers M1SS and BC2_uni_R. The paper's processing steps were these. Each sample was normalized by randomly selecting 1 million high-quality reads, each carrying a distinct molecular identifier. Reads sharing molecular identifiers were discarded rather than binned into consensus sequences. MiTCR, set to a Q25 quality threshold and the strictest error-elimination algorithm, was used for CDR3 identification, clonotype clustering and error correction. Lower-bound total TCR beta diversity was estimated with a nonparametric unseen species model using Euler transformation. In-frame beta chains were kept once TCRdb had trimmed the public reads at Q25 with fastp and called clones with MiXCR. Rows with a matching CDR3 protein are joined into one entry that keeps the most common DNA and genes. The V and J calls were determined by TCRdb, not by the authors. Counted in this sample were 1.5 million to 2 million distinct CDR3 sequences; around half of them appeared once. Jointly, the top ten make up approximately 2% of the sample.

V lost 3 bases and J lost 11 bases; the stretch between them is 22 bases long. From the cysteine up to the phenylalanine, the CDR3 has a length of 14 residues. Of all the DNA, just the CDR3 is kept, 42 bases in frame from base 1. As encoded in the germline V gene (reference sequence), CDR1 is DFQATT while CDR2 is SNEGSKA. The TCR was taken from a woman in her 40s in good health. Input material: blood. The sequence links TRBV20-1 to TRBJ2-5; the D segment could be TRBD2, given 6 matching bases. The CDR3 in this case is CSASQRVNSGEQYF. The DNA sequence follows: TGCAGTGCTAGTCAGCGGGTTAATTCCGGGGAGCAGTACTTC.